This T cell receptor beta chain was found in a study of T-cell reconstitution after alpha-beta-depleted transplantation in children. A TCRbeta library incorporating unique molecular identifiers was prepared. TCRdb recomputed calls from the PCR reads with MiXCR, one row per CDR3 protein. The profile shows roughly 570,000 distinct CDR3 sequences, roughly 27% of them singletons. This clonotype was seen a handful of times. The trim removed 6 bases at V and 3 bases at J, leaving 5 bases unmatched. Germline lookup yields CDR1 SNHLY and CDR2 FYNNEI. CDR3 length equals 14 residues. The chain joins TRBV2 to TRBJ2-7, with 10 bases that match TRBD1. The sample in question was PBMCs, obtained before TCRalphabeta/CD19-depleted stem cell transplant. The TCR originated in a boy in the first two years of life with Wiskott-Aldrich syndrome, due to receive a stem cell transplant. This CDR3 is CASRMTGGNYEQYF. For the CDR3, the DNA is TGTGCCAGCAGGATGACAGGGGGCAACTACGAGCAGTACTTC.